In this sample, the clone carrying this TCR beta chain turned up many times. The antigen remains unidentified. The entry originates in a study of metastatic and nonmetastatic thyroid tumors. At the level of the study: The study looked at repertoires side by side in blood and in tumor or nodule tissue from malignant and benign thyroid patients. Overall study results and limits: As reported, TCR beta diversity in blood and tumor was significantly higher in malignant thyroid tumors than in benign nodules.

The CDR3 contains 16 residues. Per germline, CDR1 MDHEN and CDR2 SYDVKM. The ends lost 5 bases at V and 0 bases at J; junction bases unmatched: 5. TCRdb recomputed clones from the PCR reads via MiXCR. Of roughly 90,000 clones listed, about 15% are singletons. Thyroid surgery took place with no prior treatment in any patient. The clonotype was recovered from a female donor with papillary thyroid cancer or a benign thyroid nodule (not recorded which). Some clones in this sample may be carry-over from other donors' samples. The sequenced sample consisted of blood. V usage is TRBV28 and J usage is TRBJ1-5, with 9 bases identical to TRBD1. CDR3 nucleotides: TGTGCCAGCAGTCTCCGGGACAGGGTTAGCAATCAGCCCCAGCATTTT. Protein sequence: CASSLRDRVSNQPQHF.